Listed below are T cell receptor beta chains from one sample, sequenced in a study of CD8+ T cells in alopecia areata. Libraries were prepared by immunoSEQ multiplex PCR; TCRdb keeps only in-frame clonotypes and omits some of them. The profile shows more than 95,000 clones, about 61% of them singletons. Sequences were derived from CD8+ T cells sorted from blood, sampled at week 4, from a patient treated with tofacitinib. These receptors were collected from a human donor with alopecia areata. The CDR3 runs from the conserved cysteine through the conserved F or W. A D gene is named only where the DNA matches it firmly. The size entry is marked missing in some rows and otherwise reads once, few, many or a size class.

cdr3_length d_call j_call clone_size v_call cdr3_aa cdr3_nt
11 . TRBJ2-3 . TRBV30 CAWSDADTQYF TGTGCCTGGAGTGACGCAGATACGCAGTATTTT
14 TRBD1 TRBJ1-1 few TRBV7-9 CASSFPQGGTEAFF TGTGCCAGCAGCTTCCCACAGGGGGGCACTGAAGCTTTCTTT
15 TRBD2 TRBJ2-7 . TRBV7-2 CASSSHVGGGYEQYF TGTGCCAGCAGCTCCCACGTCGGGGGGGGGTACGAGCAGTACTTC
15 . TRBJ2-3 . TRBV7-9 CASSLGTSTADTQYF TGTGCCAGCAGCTTAGGGACTTCCACAGCAGATACGCAGTATTTT
15 TRBD1 TRBJ2-7 few TRBV7-9 CASSLEPGQGSEQYF TGTGCCAGCAGCTTAGAGCCGGGACAGGGGTCCGAGCAGTACTTC
11 . TRBJ2-7 . TRBV25-1 CASSVISEQYF TGTGCCAGCAGTGTGATAAGCGAGCAGTACTTC
14 . TRBJ2-3 . TRBV6-1 CASSRRESPDTQYF TGTGCCAGCAGTCGTAGAGAGAGCCCAGATACGCAGTATTTT
14 . TRBJ2-5 . TRBV2 CATNRLADQETQYF TGTGCCACCAATCGTCTCGCGGACCAAGAGACCCAGTACTTC
14 TRBD1 TRBJ1-2 . TRBV7-8 CASRPPGQGPDYTF TGTGCCAGCAGACCGCCGGGACAGGGACCTGACTACACCTTC
10 . TRBJ1-2 . TRBV30 CAWIDHGYTF TGTGCCTGGATAGATCATGGCTACACCTTC
14 . TRBJ2-7 few TRBV13 CASSLSGTLNEQYF TGTGCCAGCAGCCTCTCCGGGACATTAAACGAGCAGTACTTC
13 TRBD1 TRBJ2-7 few TRBV29-1 CSVTGPRSYEQYF TGCAGCGTGACAGGGCCCAGATCCTACGAGCAGTACTTC
12 . TRBJ2-3 . TRBV30 CAWSPGPDTQYF TGTGCCTGGAGCCCGGGGCCAGATACGCAGTATTTT
15 . TRBJ1-1 few TRBV5-1 CASSLGMGQNTEAFF TGCGCCAGCAGCTTGGGGATGGGGCAGAACACTGAAGCTTTCTTT
12 . TRBJ2-5 few TRBV5-6 CASSLVGETQYF TGTGCCAGCAGCTTGGTTGGGGAGACCCAGTACTTC
13 . TRBJ1-5 . TRBV6-5 CASSYSSNQPQHF TGTGCCAGCAGTTACAGTAGCAATCAGCCCCAGCATTTT
14 . TRBJ2-3 . TRBV9 CASSVQGSTDTQYF TGTGCCAGCAGCGTCCAGGGTTCGACAGATACGCAGTATTTT
14 . TRBJ2-5 . TRBV7-9 CASSSTGGLETQYF TGTGCCAGCAGTTCGACCGGGGGGCTGGAGACCCAGTACTTC
13 . TRBJ2-6 . TRBV27 CASSPSGANVLTF TGTGCCAGCAGCCCCTCTGGGGCCAACGTCCTGACTTTC
13 TRBD1 TRBJ2-1 . TRBV29-1 CSVPWTGGNEQFF TGCAGCGTTCCCTGGACAGGCGGAAATGAGCAGTTCTTC
16 . TRBJ1-5 few TRBV23-1 CASSQSGDSPNQPQHF TGCGCCAGCAGTCAATCGGGCGACAGCCCCAATCAGCCCCAGCATTTT
14 . TRBJ2-3 . TRBV5-1 CASSFEVSTDTQYF TGCGCCAGCAGCTTCGAAGTGTCGACAGATACGCAGTATTTT